Given below is one TCR beta chain in context. The time point here: peripheral blood 6 weeks after treatment start. CDR3 size: 13 residues. Assay: immunoSEQ multiplex PCR; the TCRdb copy retains only in-frame clones and omits some. Seen here are 24,000 or so clones, approximately 77% observed once, and the top ten hold approximately 1.5%. This specimen belongs to a study of PD-L1 blockade in urothelial cancer. Study in general: The authors examined blood 3 weeks (second dose) and 6 weeks after treatment start. The study recovered a median of roughly 150,000 T cells per blood sample.

The TCR originated in a man between 65 and 85 years old with urothelial cancer. The sample consisted of PBMCs, taken around atezolizumab (anti-PD-L1) treatment. J is TRBJ2-5 and V is TRBV21-1; TRBD2 is the table's D call, not checked against the DNA. TRBV21-1 is a documented pseudogene. This chain's CDR3 is CASSRVRGETQYF. The CDR3, as DNA: TGTGCCAGCAGCCGGGTCCGTGGGGAGACCCAGTACTTC.